This T cell receptor (beta chain) was found in a study of blood T cell repertoires in COVID-19. TCRdb keeps only in-frame clones here, not all; method: immunoSEQ multiplex PCR. The sample carries fewer than 300,000 clones, roughly 80% recorded once. Germline V lookup: CDR1 SGHNT, CDR2 YYREEE (reference sequence). The V and J ends lost 5 bases and 2 bases, in that order; junction bases with no gene match: 4. The CDR3 has 14 amino acids. The V call is TRBV5-4, the J call TRBJ2-3; TRBD1 matches at 8 bases. This receptor was obtained from a human donor with COVID-19, enrolled during active disease. The donor label of this sample is uncertain. The sequencing sample was made of peripheral blood. The CDR3 bases are TGTGCCAGCAGATCGGACAGGGCCACAGATACGCAGTATTTT. It codes for CASRSDRATDTQYF. The entire variable domain, with the rest obtained from reference TRBV5-4 and TRBJ2-3, is as follows: ETGVTQSPTHLIKTRGQQVTLRCSSQSGHNTVSWYQQALGQGPQFIFQYYREEENGRGNFPPRFSGLQFPNYSSELNVNALELDDSALYLCASRSDRATDTQYFGPGTRLTVL.